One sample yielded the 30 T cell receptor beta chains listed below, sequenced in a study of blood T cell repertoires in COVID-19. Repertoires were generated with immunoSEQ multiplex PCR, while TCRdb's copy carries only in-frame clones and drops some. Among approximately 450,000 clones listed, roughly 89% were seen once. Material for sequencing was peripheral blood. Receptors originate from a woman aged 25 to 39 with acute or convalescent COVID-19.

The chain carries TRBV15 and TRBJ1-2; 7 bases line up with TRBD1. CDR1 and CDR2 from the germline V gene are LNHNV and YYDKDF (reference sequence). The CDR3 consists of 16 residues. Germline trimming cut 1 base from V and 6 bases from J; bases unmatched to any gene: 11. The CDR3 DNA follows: TGTGCCACCAGCAGAGGAGAAGGGGGCGTGACCGATGGCTACACCTTC. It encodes CATSRGEGGVTDGYTF.

The CDR3 sequence: CATSKMDRLRTDTQYF. CDR3 DNA sequence: TGTGCCACCAGCAAGATGGACAGGCTGCGCACAGATACGCAGTATTTT. The J gene is TRBJ2-3, the V gene TRBV15, with TRBD1 matching over 7 bases. Germline CDR1 LNHNV, CDR2 YYDKDF (reference sequence). V was pared by 4 bases and J by 1 base, with 8 bases of the junction left unmatched. The CDR3 sequence is 16 residues long.

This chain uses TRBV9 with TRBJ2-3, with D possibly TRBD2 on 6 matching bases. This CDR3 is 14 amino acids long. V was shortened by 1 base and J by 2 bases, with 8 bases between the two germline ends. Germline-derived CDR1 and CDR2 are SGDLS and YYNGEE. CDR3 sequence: CASSVSDYTDTQYF. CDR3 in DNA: TGTGCCAGCAGCGTATCGGACTACACAGATACGCAGTATTTT.

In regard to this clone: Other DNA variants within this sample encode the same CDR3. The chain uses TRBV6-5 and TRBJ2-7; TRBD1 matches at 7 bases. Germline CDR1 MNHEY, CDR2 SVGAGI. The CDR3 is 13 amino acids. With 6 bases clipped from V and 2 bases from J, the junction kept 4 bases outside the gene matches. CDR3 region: CASRRTGAYEQYF. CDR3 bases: TGTGCCAGCAGGAGAACAGGGGCCTACGAGCAGTACTTC.

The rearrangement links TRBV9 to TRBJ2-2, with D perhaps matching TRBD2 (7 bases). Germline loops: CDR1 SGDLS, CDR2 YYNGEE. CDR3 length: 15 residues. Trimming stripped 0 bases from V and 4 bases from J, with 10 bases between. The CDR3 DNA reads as TGTGCCAGCAGCGTAGATGCGGGGGCCACCGGGGAGCTGTTTTTT. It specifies CASSVDAGATGELFF. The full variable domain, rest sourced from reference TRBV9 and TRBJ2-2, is DSGVTQTPKHLITATGQRVTLRCSPRSGDLSVYWYQQSLDQGLQFLIQYYNGEERAKGNILERFSAQQFPDLHSELNLSSLELGDSALYFCASSVDAGATGELFFGEGSRLTVL.

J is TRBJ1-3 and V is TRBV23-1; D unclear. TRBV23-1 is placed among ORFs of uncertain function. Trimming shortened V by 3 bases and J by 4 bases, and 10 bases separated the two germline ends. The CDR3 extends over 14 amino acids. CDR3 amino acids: CASSHETGGNTIYF. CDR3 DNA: TGCGCCAGCAGTCATGAGACTGGGGGAAACACCATATATTTT.

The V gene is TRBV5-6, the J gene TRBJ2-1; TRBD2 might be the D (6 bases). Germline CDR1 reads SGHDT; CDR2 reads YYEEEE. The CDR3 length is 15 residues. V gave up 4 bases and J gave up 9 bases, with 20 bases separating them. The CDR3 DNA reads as TGTGCCAGCAGCGGAGGGTTTCCACTACGCAGTGAGCAGTTCTTC. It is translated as CASSGGFPLRSEQFF.

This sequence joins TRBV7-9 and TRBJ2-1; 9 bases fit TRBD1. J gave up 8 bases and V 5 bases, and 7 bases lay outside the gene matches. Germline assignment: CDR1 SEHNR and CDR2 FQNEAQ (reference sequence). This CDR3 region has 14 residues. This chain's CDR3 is CASSPPTGGDEQFF. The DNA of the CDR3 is TGTGCCAGCAGCCCGCCCACAGGGGGCGATGAGCAGTTCTTC.

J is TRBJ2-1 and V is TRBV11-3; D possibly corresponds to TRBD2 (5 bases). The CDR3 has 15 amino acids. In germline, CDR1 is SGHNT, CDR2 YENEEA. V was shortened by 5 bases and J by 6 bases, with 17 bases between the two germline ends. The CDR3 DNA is TGTGCCAGCAGCGACCGACGACTTGGGAGCAATGAGCAGTTCTTC. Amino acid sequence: CASSDRRLGSNEQFF.

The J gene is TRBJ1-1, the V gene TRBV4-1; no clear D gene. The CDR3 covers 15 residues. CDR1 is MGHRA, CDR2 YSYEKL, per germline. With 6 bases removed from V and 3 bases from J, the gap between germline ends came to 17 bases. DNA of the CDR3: TGCGCCAGCAGTAGCGACCCTTCCGGGGACACTGAAGCTTTCTTT. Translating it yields CASSSDPSGDTEAFF.

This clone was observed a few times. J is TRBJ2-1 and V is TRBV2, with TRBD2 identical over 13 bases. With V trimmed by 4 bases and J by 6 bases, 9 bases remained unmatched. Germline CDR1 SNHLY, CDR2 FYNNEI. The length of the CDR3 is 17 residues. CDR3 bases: TGTGCCAGCAGTGGGACTAGCGGGGGTCCCGGGAGCAATGAGCAGTTCTTC. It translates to CASSGTSGGPGSNEQFF.

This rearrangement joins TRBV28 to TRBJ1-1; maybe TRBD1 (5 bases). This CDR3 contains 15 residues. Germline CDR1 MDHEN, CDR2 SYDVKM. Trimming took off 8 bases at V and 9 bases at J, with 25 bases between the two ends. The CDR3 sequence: CASGSWEGSEVKAFF. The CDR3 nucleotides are TGTGCCAGCGGCTCATGGGAGGGGTCGGAGGTAAAAGCTTTCTTT.

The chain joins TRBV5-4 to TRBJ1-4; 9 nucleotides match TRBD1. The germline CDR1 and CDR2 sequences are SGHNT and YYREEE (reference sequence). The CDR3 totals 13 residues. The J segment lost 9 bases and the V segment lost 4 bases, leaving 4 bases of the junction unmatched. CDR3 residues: CASSGGTGKKLFF. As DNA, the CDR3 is TGTGCCAGCAGCGGCGGGACAGGGAAAAAACTGTTTTTT.

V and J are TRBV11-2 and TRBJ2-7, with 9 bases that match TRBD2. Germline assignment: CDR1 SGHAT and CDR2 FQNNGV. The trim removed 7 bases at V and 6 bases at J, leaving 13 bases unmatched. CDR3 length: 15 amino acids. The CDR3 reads CASIFSGGSPGEQYF. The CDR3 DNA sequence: TGTGCCAGCATTTTTAGCGGGGGATCACCTGGCGAGCAGTACTTC. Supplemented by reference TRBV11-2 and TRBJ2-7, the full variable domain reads EAGVAQSPRYKIIEKRQSVAFWCNPISGHATLYWYQQILGQGPKLLIQFQNNGVVDDSQLPKDRFSAERLKGVDSTLKIQPAKLEDSAVYLCASIFSGGSPGEQYFGPGTRLTVT.

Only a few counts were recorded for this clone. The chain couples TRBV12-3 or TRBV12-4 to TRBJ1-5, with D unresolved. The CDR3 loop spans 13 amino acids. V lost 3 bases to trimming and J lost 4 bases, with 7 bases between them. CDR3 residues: CASSFVSNQPQHF. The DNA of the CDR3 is TGTGCCAGCAGTTTCGTCAGTAATCAGCCCCAGCATTTT.

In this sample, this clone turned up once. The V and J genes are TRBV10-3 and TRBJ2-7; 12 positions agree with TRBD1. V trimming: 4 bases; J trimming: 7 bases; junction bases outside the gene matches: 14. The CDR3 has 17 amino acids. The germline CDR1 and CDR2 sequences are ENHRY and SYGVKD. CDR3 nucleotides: TGTGCCATCAGTGGAGACGCACCGGGACAGGGGGCTGGGGAGCAGTACTTC. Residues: CAISGDAPGQGAGEQYF.

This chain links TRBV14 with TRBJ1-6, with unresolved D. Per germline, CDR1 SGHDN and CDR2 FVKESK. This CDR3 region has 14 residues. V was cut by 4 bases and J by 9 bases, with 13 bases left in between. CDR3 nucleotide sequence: TGTGCCAGCAGCCCTTCCGGGTATTTTTCACCCCTCCACTTT. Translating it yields CASSPSGYFSPLHF.

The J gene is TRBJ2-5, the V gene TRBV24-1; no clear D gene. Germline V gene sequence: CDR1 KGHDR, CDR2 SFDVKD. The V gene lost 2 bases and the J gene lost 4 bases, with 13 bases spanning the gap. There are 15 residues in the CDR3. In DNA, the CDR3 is TGTGCCACCAGTGATTCTCGAGCAGGCGTAGAGACCCAGTACTTC. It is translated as CATSDSRAGVETQYF.

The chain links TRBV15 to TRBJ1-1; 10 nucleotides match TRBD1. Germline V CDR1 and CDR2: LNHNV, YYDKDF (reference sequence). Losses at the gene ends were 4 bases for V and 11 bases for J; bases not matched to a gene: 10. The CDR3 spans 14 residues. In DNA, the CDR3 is TGTGCCACCAGCACAGAGACAGGGGGCGCACGGGCTTTCTTT. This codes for CATSTETGGARAFF.

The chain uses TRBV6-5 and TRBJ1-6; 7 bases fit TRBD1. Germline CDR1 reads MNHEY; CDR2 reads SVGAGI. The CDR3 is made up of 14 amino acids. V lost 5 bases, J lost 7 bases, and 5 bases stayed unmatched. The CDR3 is CASSMGTANSPLHF. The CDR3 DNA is TGTGCCAGCAGTATGGGGACAGCGAATTCACCCCTCCACTTT.

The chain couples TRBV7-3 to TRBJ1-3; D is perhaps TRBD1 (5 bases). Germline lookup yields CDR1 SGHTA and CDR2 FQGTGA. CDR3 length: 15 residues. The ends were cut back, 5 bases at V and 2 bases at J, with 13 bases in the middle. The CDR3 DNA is TGTGCCAGCAGCACATCGGGGGTTACTGGAAACACCATATATTTT. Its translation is CASSTSGVTGNTIYF. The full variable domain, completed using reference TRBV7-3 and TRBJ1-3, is GAGVSQTPSNKVTEKGKYVELRCDPISGHTALYWYRQSLGQGPEFLIYFQGTGAADDSGLPNDRFFAVRPEGSVSTLKIQRTERGDSAVYLCASSTSGVTGNTIYFGEGSWLTVV.

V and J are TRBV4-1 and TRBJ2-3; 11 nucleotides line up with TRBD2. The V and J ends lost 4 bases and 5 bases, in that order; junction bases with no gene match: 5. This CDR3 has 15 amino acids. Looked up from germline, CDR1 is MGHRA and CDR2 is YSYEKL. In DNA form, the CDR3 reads TGCGCCAGCAGCCGACTAGCGGGGTTTAGAGATACGCAGTATTTT. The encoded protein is CASSRLAGFRDTQYF.

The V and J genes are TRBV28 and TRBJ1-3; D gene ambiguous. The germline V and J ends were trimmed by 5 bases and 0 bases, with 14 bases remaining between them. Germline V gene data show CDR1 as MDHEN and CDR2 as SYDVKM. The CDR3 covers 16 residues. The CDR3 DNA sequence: TGTGCCAGCAGTCTTAACAGCCGCTTCTCTGGAAACACCATATATTTT. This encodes CASSLNSRFSGNTIYF.

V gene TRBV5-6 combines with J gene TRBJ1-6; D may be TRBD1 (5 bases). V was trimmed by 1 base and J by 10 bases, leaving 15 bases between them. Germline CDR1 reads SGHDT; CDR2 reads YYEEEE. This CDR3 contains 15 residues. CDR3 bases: TGTGCCAGCAGCTTGTTCCCGGGTTCAGGGTCACCCCTCCACTTT. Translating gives CASSLFPGSGSPLHF.

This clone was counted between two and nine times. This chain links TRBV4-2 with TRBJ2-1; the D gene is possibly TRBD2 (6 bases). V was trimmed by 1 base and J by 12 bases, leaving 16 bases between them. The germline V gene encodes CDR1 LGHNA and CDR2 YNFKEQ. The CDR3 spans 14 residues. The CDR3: CASSQGSAEGRQFF. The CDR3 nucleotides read TGTGCCAGCAGCCAAGGGTCTGCGGAGGGTCGGCAGTTCTTC.

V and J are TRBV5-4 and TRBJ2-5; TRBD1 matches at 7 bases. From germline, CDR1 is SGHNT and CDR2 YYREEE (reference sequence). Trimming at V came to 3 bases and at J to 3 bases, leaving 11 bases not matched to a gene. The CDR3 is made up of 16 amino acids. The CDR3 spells CASSSQQGSNEETQYF. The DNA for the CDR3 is TGTGCCAGCAGCTCCCAACAGGGGTCAAACGAAGAGACCCAGTACTTC.

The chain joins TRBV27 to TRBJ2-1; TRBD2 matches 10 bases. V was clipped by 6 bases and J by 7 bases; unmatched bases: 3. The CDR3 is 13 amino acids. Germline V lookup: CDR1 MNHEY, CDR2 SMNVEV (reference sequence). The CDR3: CASSSGGANEQFF. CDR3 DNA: TGTGCCAGCAGCAGCGGGGGGGCTAATGAGCAGTTCTTC.

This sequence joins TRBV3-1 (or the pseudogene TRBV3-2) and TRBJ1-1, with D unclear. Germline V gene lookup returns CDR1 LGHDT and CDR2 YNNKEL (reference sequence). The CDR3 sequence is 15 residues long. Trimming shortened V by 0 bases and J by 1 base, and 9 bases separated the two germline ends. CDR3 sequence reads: CASSQERGQNTEAFF. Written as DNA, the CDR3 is TGTGCCAGCAGCCAAGAAAGAGGCCAGAACACTGAAGCTTTCTTT.

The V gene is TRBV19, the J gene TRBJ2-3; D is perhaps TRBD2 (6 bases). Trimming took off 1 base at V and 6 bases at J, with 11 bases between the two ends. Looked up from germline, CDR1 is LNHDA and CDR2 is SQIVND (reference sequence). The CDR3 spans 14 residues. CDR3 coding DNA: TGTGCCAGTAGTATAGGCCGTGGGGGGGATACGCAGTATTTT. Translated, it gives CASSIGRGGDTQYF.

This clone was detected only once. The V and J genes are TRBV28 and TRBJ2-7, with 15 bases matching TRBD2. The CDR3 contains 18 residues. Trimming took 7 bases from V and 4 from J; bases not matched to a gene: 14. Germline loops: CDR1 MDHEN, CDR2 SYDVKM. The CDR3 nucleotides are TGTGCCAGCATCCCCCGTTCTGGGACTAGCGGGGGGCATTACGAGCAGTACTTC. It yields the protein CASIPRSGTSGGHYEQYF. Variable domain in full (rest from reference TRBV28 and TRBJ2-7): DVKVTQSSRYLVKRTGEKVFLECVQDMDHENMFWYRQDPGLGLRLIYFSYDVKMKEKGDIPEGYSVSREKKERFSLILESASTNQTSMYLCASIPRSGTSGGHYEQYFGPGTRLTVT.